This entry lists 12 T cell receptor beta chains sequenced from one sample in a study of T cell clonality in common variable immunodeficiency. The method was immunoSEQ multiplex PCR; TCRdb's version includes in-frame clones alone and lacks a portion of them. This sample carries around 57,000 clones, none of them present only once. The specimen was peripheral blood mononuclear cells. The receptor set was obtained from a person aged 18 to 70 in good health.

This clone was detected ten times or more. The read halts 3 residues ahead of the CDR3 end, with the missing end drawn from the germline J gene. This chain connects TRBV7-2 to TRBJ2-3; no clear D gene. This CDR3 is built from 13 residues. V dropped 5 bases and J dropped 4 bases, with 10 bases sitting between them. The germline V gene encodes CDR1 SGHTA and CDR2 FQGNSA. The CDR3 here is CASSPHHPDTQYF. Incomplete CDR3 DNA: TGTGCCAGCAGCCCACATCATCCAGATACG.

This clone was seen repeatedly, ten times or more. The DNA ends 3 residues before the CDR3 does, and the rest of the CDR3 is filled in from the germline J gene. The chain employs TRBV5-6 and TRBJ2-7, with D perhaps matching TRBD1 (5 bases). The CDR3 length is 13 residues. The germline gives CDR1 SGHDT, CDR2 YYEEEE. V shed 5 bases and J shed 4 bases, with 13 bases lying between them. The CDR3 bases that were read are TGTGCCAGCAGAGCAGGGTCTGATTACGAG. Residues: CASRAGSDYE. The CDR3, in full, reads CASRAGSDYEQYF. Filled out from reference TRBV5-6 and TRBJ2-7, the complete variable domain reads DAGVTQSPTHLIKTRGQQVTLRCSPKSGHDTVSWYQQALGQGPQFIFQYYEEEERQRGNFPDRFSGHQFPNYSSELNVNALLLGDSALYLCASRAGSDYEQYFGPGTRLTVT.

This clone was counted only a few times. The read terminates 3 residues ahead of where the CDR3 ends, so the germline J gene completes it. The genes are TRBV7-9 and TRBJ1-2, with D possibly being TRBD1 (6 bases). Germline V gene lookup returns CDR1 SEHNR and CDR2 FQNEAQ (reference sequence). This CDR3 is 14 amino acids long. The part of the CDR3 DNA that was read is TGTGCCAGCAGCTTCTCAGGGGTAGGGAATGAA. Translated, it gives CASSFSGVGNE. The entire CDR3 protein is CASSFSGVGNEYTF.

This clone was counted only a few times. The CDR3 goes on 3 residues after the read ends, and that part is filled in from the germline J gene. The chain carries TRBV7-2 and TRBJ1-2; no clear D gene. This CDR3 contains 15 residues. The V and J ends lost 1 base and 2 bases respectively, with 11 bases between them. The germline V gene encodes CDR1 SGHTA and CDR2 FQGNSA. CDR3 sequence: CASSLGLGPNYGYTF. CDR3 DNA (partial): TGTGCCAGCAGCTTAGGCCTCGGTCCGAACTATGGC.

This clone was seen repeatedly, ten times or more. The sequenced fragment ends 3 residues before the CDR3 boundary, so the rest is inferred from the germline J gene. The chain combines TRBV7-8 with TRBJ1-6; D not certain. V lost 2 bases to trimming and J lost 10 bases, with 6 bases between them. This CDR3 is 12 amino acids long. The germline CDR1 and CDR2 sequences are SGHVS and FQNEAQ. CDR3 in amino acids: CASSLWQSPLHF. The CDR3 DNA, read in part, is TGTGCCAGCAGCTTATGGCAGTCACCC.

This clone showed up many times. The read halts 3 residues ahead of the CDR3 end, with the missing end drawn from the germline J gene. The chain combines TRBV7-9 with TRBJ2-7; possible D gene TRBD1, 6 bases. This CDR3 comprises 15 residues. The V end was cut by 4 bases, the J end by 0 bases, with 13 bases between. From germline, CDR1 is SEHNR and CDR2 FQNEAQ (reference sequence). The sequenced CDR3 bases are TGTGCCAGCAGCTCCTCCCCGGACAGCTCCTACGAG. This codes for CASSSSPDSSYE. The CDR3, in full, reads CASSSSPDSSYEQYF.

About this clone: The CDR3 end lies 3 residues beyond the end of the read and is filled in from the germline J gene. This rearrangement joins TRBV2 to TRBJ1-5; weak D call: TRBD1 (5 bases). V was clipped by 8 bases and J by 2 bases, with 19 bases between them. The CDR3 is 16 amino acids. Germline V lookup: CDR1 SNHLY, CDR2 FYNNEI. The covered CDR3 bases are TGTGCCAGCGGGCAGGGTGGTAGGGCCGGCAATCAGCCC. This sequence encodes CASGQGGRAGNQP. The entire CDR3 sequence reads CASGQGGRAGNQPQHF.

At least ten counts were recorded for this clone. The read terminates 3 residues before the CDR3 end, so the remaining end is supplied by the germline J gene. V is TRBV18 and J is TRBJ2-3; 8 nucleotides line up with TRBD1. The germline gives CDR1 KGHSH, CDR2 LQKENI. The V segment lost 5 bases and the J segment 2 bases; nucleotides outside the gene matches: 3. This CDR3 has 14 amino acids. CDR3 loop: CASSSTGATDTQYF. CDR3 DNA, as far as it was read: TGTGCCAGCTCATCGACAGGGGCCACAGATACG.

The sample holds many counts of this clone. Sequencing ends 3 residues short of the CDR3 end; the germline J gene provides the rest. The V call is TRBV19, the J call TRBJ2-7; TRBD2 matches at 11 bases. The V and J ends lost 5 bases and 4 bases, in that order; junction bases with no gene match: 7. The V gene's germline CDR1 is LNHDA and CDR2 SQIVND (reference sequence). The CDR3 is 15 residues long. Partial CDR3 DNA: TGTGCCAGTAGTGGCACGACTAGCGGGATGTACGAG. Protein product: CASSGTTSGMYE. The entire CDR3 sequence reads CASSGTTSGMYEQYF.

This clone was picked up many times. The CDR3 extends 3 residues past the end of the read, so its final part is completed from the germline J gene. V usage is TRBV10-1 and J usage is TRBJ2-7, with a weak D call TRBD2 (5 bases). Trimming shortened V by 2 bases and J by 0 bases, and 5 bases separated the two germline ends. CDR1 is WNHNN and CDR2 is SYGVQD in the germline V gene (reference sequence). This CDR3 is built from 13 residues. CDR3 DNA (partial): TGCGCCAGCAGTGAGGCGGGCTCCTACGAG. It yields the protein CASSEAGSYE. The complete CDR3 reads CASSEAGSYEQYF.

This clone has at least ten counts. CDR3 loop: CASSLEGQDYGYTF. The DNA read from the CDR3 is TGTGCCAGCAGCTTAGAGGGACAGGACTATGGC. J is TRBJ1-2 and V is TRBV7-2, with TRBD1 identical over 8 bases. With the read ending 3 residues before the CDR3 end, the germline J gene is used to fill in that end. Germline V CDR1 and CDR2: SGHTA, FQGNSA. CDR3 length equals 14 residues. After removal of 1 base from V and 3 bases from J, the junction contained 1 base not matched to a gene.

This clone was observed many times. The CDR3 spells CASSMGGLTDTQYF. CDR3 bases read: TGTGCCAGTAGTATGGGGGGATTGACAGATACG. J is TRBJ2-3 and V is TRBV19, with a tentative D call TRBD2 (6 bases). The read terminates 3 residues ahead of where the CDR3 ends, so the germline J gene completes it. The V end was cut by 3 bases, the J end by 3 bases, with 10 bases between. The CDR3 has 14 residues. Germline CDR1 reads LNHDA; CDR2 reads SQIVND (reference sequence).